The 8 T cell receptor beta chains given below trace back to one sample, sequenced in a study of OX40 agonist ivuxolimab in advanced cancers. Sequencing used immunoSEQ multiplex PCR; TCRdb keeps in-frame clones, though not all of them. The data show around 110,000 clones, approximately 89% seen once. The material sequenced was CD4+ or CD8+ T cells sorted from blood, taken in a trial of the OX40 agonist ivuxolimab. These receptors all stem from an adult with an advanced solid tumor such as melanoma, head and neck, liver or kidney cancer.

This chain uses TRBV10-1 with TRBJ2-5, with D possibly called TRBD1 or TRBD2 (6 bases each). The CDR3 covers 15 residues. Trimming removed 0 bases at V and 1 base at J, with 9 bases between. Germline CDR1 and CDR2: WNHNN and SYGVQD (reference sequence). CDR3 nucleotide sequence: TGCGCCAGCAGTGAGTCGGGGGGCGGCCAAGAGACCCAGTACTTC. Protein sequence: CASSESGGGQETQYF.

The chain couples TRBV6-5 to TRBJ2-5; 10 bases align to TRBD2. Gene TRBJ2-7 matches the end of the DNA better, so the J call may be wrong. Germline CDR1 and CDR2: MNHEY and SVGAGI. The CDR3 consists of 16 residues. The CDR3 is CASSYSIASGGYEQYF. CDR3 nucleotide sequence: TGTGCCAGCAGTTACTCGATCGCTAGCGGGGGCTACGAGCAGTACTTC.

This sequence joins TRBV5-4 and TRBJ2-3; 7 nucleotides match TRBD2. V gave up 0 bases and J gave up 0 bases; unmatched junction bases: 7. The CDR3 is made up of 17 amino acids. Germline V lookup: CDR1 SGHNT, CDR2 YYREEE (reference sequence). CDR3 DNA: TGTGCCAGCAGCTTGGCTGGGCTAGCGGCCAGCACAGATACGCAGTATTTT. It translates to CASSLAGLAASTDTQYF.

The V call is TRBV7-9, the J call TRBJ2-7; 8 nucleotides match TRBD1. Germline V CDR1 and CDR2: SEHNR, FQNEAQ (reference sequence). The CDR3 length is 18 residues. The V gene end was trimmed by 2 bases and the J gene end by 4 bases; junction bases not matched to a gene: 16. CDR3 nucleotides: TGTGCCAGCAGCTTATACCCCCCCCATCGGACAGGGCGTTACGAGCAGTACTTC. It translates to CASSLYPPHRTGRYEQYF.

The CDR3 region has the DNA TGCAGCGTTGGGAGGACAGCGAACACCGGGGAGCTGTTTTTT. Its translation is CSVGRTANTGELFF. V is TRBV29-1 and J is TRBJ2-2, with TRBD1 as a possible D gene (6 bases). The germline V gene has CDR1 SQVTM and CDR2 ANQGSEA. V lost 4 bases and J 0 bases, leaving 9 bases between the germline ends. This CDR3 is 14 amino acids long.

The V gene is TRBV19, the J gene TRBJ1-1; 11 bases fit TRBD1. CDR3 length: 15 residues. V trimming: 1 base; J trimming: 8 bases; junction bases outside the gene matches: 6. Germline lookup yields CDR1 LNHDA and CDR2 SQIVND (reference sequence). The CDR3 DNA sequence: TGTGCCAGTAGTATAGTAAGGACAGGGGGCTCGGAAGCTTTCTTT. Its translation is CASSIVRTGGSEAFF.

The CDR3 loop reads CAWSRGRRYGYTF. In nucleotides, the CDR3 is TGTGCCTGGAGTAGGGGGCGCAGATATGGCTACACCTTC. This chain joins TRBV30 and TRBJ1-2, with TRBD1 identical over 7 bases. The germline gives CDR1 GTSNPN, CDR2 SVGIG (reference sequence). V lost 2 bases and J lost 5; bases outside the gene matches: 5. The CDR3 has 13 residues.

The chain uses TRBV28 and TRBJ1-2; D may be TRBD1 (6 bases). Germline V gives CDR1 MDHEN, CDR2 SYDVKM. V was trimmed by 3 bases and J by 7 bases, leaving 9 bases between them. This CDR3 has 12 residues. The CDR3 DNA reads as TGTGCCAGCAGTTTGGGACACGGTGGCTACACCTTC. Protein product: CASSLGHGGYTF.